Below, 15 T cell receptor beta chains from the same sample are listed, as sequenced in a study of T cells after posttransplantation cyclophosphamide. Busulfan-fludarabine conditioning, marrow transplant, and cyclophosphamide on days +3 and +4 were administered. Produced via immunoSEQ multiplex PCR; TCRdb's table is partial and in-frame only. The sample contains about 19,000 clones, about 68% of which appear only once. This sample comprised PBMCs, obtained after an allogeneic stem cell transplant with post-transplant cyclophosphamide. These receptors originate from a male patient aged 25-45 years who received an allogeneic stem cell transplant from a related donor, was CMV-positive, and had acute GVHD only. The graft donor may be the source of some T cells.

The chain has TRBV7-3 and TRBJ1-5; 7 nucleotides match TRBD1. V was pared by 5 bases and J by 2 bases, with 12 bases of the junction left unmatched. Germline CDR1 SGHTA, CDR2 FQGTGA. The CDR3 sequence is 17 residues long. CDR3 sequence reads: CASSLLRDSRGNQPQHF. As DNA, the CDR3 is TGTGCCAGCAGCCTCCTGCGGGACAGCAGGGGCAATCAGCCCCAGCATTTT.

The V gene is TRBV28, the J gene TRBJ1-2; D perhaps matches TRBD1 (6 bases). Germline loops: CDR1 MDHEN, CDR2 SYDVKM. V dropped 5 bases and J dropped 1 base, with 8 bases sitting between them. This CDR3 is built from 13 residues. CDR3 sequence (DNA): TGTGCCAGCAGTCCCAGGGGTAACTATGGCTACACCTTC. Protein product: CASSPRGNYGYTF.

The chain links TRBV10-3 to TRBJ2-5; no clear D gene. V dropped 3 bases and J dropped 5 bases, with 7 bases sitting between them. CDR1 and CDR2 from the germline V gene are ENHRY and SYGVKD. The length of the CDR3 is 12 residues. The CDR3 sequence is CAISEVRETQYF. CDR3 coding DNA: TGTGCCATCAGTGAAGTCCGGGAGACCCAGTACTTC.

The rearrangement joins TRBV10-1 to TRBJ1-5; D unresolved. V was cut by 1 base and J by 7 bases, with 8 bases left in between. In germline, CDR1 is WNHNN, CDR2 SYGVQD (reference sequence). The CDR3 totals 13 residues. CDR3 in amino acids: CASSEWAGQPQHF. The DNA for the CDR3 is TGCGCCAGCAGTGAGTGGGCGGGGCAGCCCCAGCATTTT.

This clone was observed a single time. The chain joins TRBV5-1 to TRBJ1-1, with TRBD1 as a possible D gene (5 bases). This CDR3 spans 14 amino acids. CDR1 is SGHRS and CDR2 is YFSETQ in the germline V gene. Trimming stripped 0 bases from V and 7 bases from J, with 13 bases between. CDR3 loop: CASSLDVGTGEAFF. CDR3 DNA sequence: TGCGCCAGCAGCTTGGACGTGGGCACAGGTGAAGCTTTCTTT.

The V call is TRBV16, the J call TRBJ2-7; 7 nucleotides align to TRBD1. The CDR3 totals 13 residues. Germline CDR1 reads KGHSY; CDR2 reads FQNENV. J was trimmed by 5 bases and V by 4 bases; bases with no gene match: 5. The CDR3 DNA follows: TGTGCCAGCAGCCCCGACAGGGTCCACGAGCAGTACTTC. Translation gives CASSPDRVHEQYF.

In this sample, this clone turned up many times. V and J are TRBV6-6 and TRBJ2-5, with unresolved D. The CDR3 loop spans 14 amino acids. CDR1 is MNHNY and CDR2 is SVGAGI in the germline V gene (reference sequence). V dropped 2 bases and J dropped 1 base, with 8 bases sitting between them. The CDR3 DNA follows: TGTGCCAGCAGTTACCCCGGGTCCCAAGAGACCCAGTACTTC. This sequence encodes CASSYPGSQETQYF.

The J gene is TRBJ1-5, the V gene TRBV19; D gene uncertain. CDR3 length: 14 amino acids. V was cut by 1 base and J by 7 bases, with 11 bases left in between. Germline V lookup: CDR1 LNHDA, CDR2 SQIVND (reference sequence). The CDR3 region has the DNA TGTGCCAGTAGTATAGGTAGGTCCAGGCAGCCCCAGCATTTT. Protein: CASSIGRSRQPQHF.

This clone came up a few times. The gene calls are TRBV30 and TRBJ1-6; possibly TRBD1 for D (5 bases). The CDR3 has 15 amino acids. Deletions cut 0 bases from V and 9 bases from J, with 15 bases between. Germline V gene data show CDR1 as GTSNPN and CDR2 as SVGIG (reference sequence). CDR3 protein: CAWSVLGGVGSPLHF. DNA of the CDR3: TGTGCCTGGAGTGTACTGGGAGGGGTGGGTTCACCCCTCCACTTT.

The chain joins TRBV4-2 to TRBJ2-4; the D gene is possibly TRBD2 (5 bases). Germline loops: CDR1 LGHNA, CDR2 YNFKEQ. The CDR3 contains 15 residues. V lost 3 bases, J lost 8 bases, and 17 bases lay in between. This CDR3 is CASSQDSGFSDIQYF. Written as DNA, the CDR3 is TGTGCCAGCAGCCAGGACTCTGGGTTTTCGGACATTCAGTACTTC.

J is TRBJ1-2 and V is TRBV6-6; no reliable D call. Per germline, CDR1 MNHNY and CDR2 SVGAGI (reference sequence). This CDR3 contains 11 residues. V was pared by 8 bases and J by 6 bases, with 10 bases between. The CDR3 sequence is CASLDGNGYTF. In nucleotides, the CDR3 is TGTGCCAGCCTTGACGGGAATGGCTACACCTTC.

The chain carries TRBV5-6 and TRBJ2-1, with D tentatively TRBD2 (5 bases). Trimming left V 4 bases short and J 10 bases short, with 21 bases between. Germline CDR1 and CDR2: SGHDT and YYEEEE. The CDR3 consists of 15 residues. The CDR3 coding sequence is TGTGCCAGCAGCCAAGATTGGGAGCGCTTAGGGGAGCAGTTCTTC. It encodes CASSQDWERLGEQFF. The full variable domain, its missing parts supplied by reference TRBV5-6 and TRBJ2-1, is DAGVTQSPTHLIKTRGQQVTLRCSPKSGHDTVSWYQQALGQGPQFIFQYYEEEERQRGNFPDRFSGHQFPNYSSELNVNALLLGDSALYLCASSQDWERLGEQFFGPGTRLTVL.

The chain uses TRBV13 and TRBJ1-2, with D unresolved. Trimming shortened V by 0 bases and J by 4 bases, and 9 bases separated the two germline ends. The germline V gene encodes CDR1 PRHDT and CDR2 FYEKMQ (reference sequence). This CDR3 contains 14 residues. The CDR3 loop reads CASSLGRQVYGYTF. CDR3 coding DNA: TGTGCCAGCAGCTTAGGCCGGCAGGTCTATGGCTACACCTTC.

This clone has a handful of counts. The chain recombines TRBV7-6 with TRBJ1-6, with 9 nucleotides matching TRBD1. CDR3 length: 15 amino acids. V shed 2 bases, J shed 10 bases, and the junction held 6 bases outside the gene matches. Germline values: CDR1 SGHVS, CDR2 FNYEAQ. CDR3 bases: TGTGCCAGCAGCTTACCGGGGACAGGGAACTCACCCCTCCACTTT. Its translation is CASSLPGTGNSPLHF.

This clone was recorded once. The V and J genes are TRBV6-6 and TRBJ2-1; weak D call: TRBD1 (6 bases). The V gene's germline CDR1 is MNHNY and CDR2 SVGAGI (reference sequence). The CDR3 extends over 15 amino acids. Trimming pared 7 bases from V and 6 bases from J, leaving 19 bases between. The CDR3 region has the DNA TGTGCCAGCACCAAGGACAGCTTTACAATCAATGAGCAGTTCTTC. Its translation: CASTKDSFTINEQFF.